This record covers a single TCR beta chain. Its antigen is unidentified. This record comes from a study of PD-1 blockade in classical Hodgkin lymphoma. Repertoires were generated with immunoSEQ multiplex PCR, while TCRdb's copy carries only in-frame clones and drops some. The sample consists of 80,000 to 100,000 clones, roughly 92% of them appearing once. Autologous stem cell transplantation was followed by relapse in every patient, and brentuximab vedotin exposure varied. Study-wide results and limits: The study found that TCR diversity rose significantly by C4D1 in CD4+ but not CD8+ cells. Partial responders and progressors had significantly lower baseline TCR diversity. The authors excluded patients who started nivolumab under 1 year after ASCT.

This CDR3 has 14 amino acids. CDR1 is MGHDK and CDR2 is SYGVNS in the germline V gene. V was clipped by 4 bases and J by 5 bases, with 14 bases between them. The sample in question was peripheral blood mononuclear cells (PBMCs), obtained at baseline. The source of this sequence is a human donor with classical Hodgkin lymphoma. This chain links TRBV25-1 with TRBJ2-5; maybe TRBD2 (6 bases). In DNA, the CDR3 is TGTGCCAGCAGTGCGGGTCGGGAGTGGGAGACCCAGTACTTC. Its translation is CASSAGREWETQYF.